This TCR beta chain was profiled in a study of blood T cell repertoires in COVID-19. About the study: Sources were T cells, B-cell-depleted T cells, or PBMCs; the material itself was cDNA or gDNA.

Assay used: immunoSEQ multiplex PCR; TCRdb lists only in-frame clones, some missing. The sample contains hundreds of thousands of clones, around 88% of which appear only once. Deletions cut 3 bases from V and 8 bases from J, with 19 bases between. CDR1 SEHNR and CDR2 FQNEAQ come from the germline V gene (reference sequence). The CDR3 is made up of 16 amino acids. The J gene is TRBJ1-4, the V gene TRBV7-9, with D perhaps TRBD1 (6 bases). The TCR comes from a woman in her thirties who had recovered from COVID-19. Material for sequencing was peripheral blood. CDR3 sequence: CASSLGSGTSGEKLFF. CDR3 sequence (DNA): TGTGCCAGCAGCTTGGGGTCGGGGACAAGTGGGGAAAAACTGTTTTTT.